These 22 T cell receptor beta chains share one sample of origin, sequenced in a study of blood T cell repertoires in COVID-19. Using immunoSEQ multiplex PCR, the repertoire was profiled, and TCRdb retains in-frame clones only, with some absent. The repertoire includes over 200,000 clones, more than 75% of them detected once, and roughly 12% sits in the top ten. The sequencing sample was made of peripheral blood. These receptors were collected from a woman in her thirties or forties with acute or convalescent COVID-19.

In its sample, this clone was seen a few times. The rearrangement links TRBV10-1 to TRBJ2-7; 8 bases align to TRBD1. The CDR3 runs to 15 residues. Germline CDR1 reads WNHNN; CDR2 reads SYGVQD (reference sequence). The V gene end was trimmed by 5 bases and the J gene end by 1 base; junction bases not matched to a gene: 7. The chain's CDR3 is CASSRDRGQSYEQYF. The DNA for the CDR3 is TGCGCCAGCAGTCGTGACAGGGGTCAATCCTACGAGCAGTACTTC.

The CDR3 bases are TGTGCCAGCAGCCAAGTTCGGGGGCTAGCGGGGTACAATGAGCAGTTCTTC. Encoded protein: CASSQVRGLAGYNEQFF. J is TRBJ2-1 and V is TRBV3-1 (or the pseudogene TRBV3-2); 9 positions match TRBD2. Germline lookup yields CDR1 LGHDT and CDR2 YNNKEL (reference sequence). The CDR3 covers 17 residues. J lost 4 bases, V lost 1 base, and 8 bases had no gene match.

This rearrangement joins TRBV5-1 to TRBJ1-4, with no clear D. The germline gives CDR1 SGHRS, CDR2 YFSETQ. V was cut by 4 bases and J by 2 bases, with 12 bases left in between. CDR3 length: 15 amino acids. The CDR3 is CASSPSRETNEKLFF. The CDR3 nucleotides are TGCGCCAGCAGCCCCTCCCGAGAGACTAATGAAAAACTGTTTTTT.

This clone was recorded once. J is TRBJ1-1 and V is TRBV11-2; the match to TRBD1 covers 9 bases. The CDR3 loop spans 16 amino acids. From germline, CDR1 is SGHAT and CDR2 FQNNGV. Trimming removed 4 bases from V and 4 bases from J; junction bases left unmatched: 10. The DNA of the CDR3 is TGTGCCAGCAGCTCCCGGGACAGGGTTCTGGGCACTGAAGCTTTCTTT. Amino acids: CASSSRDRVLGTEAFF.

The chain employs TRBV2 and TRBJ2-7; D remains unclear. V lost 8 bases and J 0 bases, leaving 14 bases between the germline ends. The CDR3 totals 14 residues. Per the germline V gene, CDR1 is SNHLY and CDR2 is FYNNEI. In DNA, the CDR3 is TGTGCCAGCGCAAAGGAGATGAACTCCTACGAGCAGTACTTC. As protein: CASAKEMNSYEQYF.

This clone has just a few counts. This chain connects TRBV5-1 to TRBJ2-7, with a weak D call TRBD2 (6 bases). Germline CDR1 reads SGHRS; CDR2 reads YFSETQ. This CDR3 comprises 14 residues. V shed 1 base and J shed 4 bases, with 12 bases lying between them. Written as DNA, the CDR3 is TGCGCCAGCAGCTTGTTGGAGGGCCTATACGAGCAGTACTTC. Translation gives CASSLLEGLYEQYF.

This clone turned up a few times. V is TRBV18 and J is TRBJ1-1, with D maybe TRBD1 (5 bases). Germline values: CDR1 KGHSH, CDR2 LQKENI. CDR3 length: 16 residues. V was cut by 1 base and J by 4 bases, with 16 bases left in between. The CDR3 spells CASSPLLQGESTEAFF. In DNA form, the CDR3 reads TGTGCCAGCTCACCACTCCTCCAGGGCGAGAGCACTGAAGCTTTCTTT.

V usage is TRBV11-3 and J usage is TRBJ1-1; no firm D call. Germline assignment: CDR1 SGHNT and CDR2 YENEEA. The V end lost 3 bases, the J end lost 2 bases, and 10 bases lay between the germline ends. The CDR3 loop spans 14 amino acids. CDR3 sequence (DNA): TGTGCCAGCAGCTTGGGAGGTGTAAACACTGAAGCTTTCTTT. Translating gives CASSLGGVNTEAFF.

The genes are TRBV2 and TRBJ1-2, with a weak D call TRBD1 (5 bases). Germline-derived CDR1 and CDR2 are SNHLY and FYNNEI. CDR3 length equals 14 residues. Trimming stripped 7 bases from V and 3 bases from J, with 15 bases between. In DNA, the CDR3 is TGTGCCAGCACCCCGGGAGGAGGGGACTATGGCTACACCTTC. It translates to CASTPGGGDYGYTF.

The CDR3 DNA sequence: TGTGCCTGGAGTCCAACAGGGACTATCTCTGGAAACACCATATATTTT. Amino acid sequence: CAWSPTGTISGNTIYF. The chain combines TRBV30 with TRBJ1-3; a possible D gene is TRBD1 (6 bases). The CDR3 covers 16 residues. The germline gives CDR1 GTSNPN, CDR2 SVGIG (reference sequence). V lost 2 bases to trimming and J lost 0 bases, with 14 bases between them.

The V call is TRBV7-8, the J call TRBJ1-5, with 8 bases identical to TRBD1. This CDR3 region has 14 residues. CDR1 is SGHVS and CDR2 is FQNEAQ in the germline V gene. V was clipped by 1 base and J by 4 bases; unmatched bases: 0. The CDR3 spells CASSLGQGNQPQHF. CDR3 sequence (DNA): TGTGCCAGCAGCTTAGGACAGGGGAATCAGCCCCAGCATTTT.

V is TRBV12-5 and J is TRBJ2-5, with 8 bases identical to TRBD1. The CDR3 extends over 13 amino acids. With 5 bases clipped from V and 3 bases from J, the junction kept 2 bases outside the gene matches. Germline lookup yields CDR1 LGHNT and CDR2 FRNRAP. CDR3 sequence (DNA): TGTGCTAGTGGTCCGGGACAGGAAGAGACCCAGTACTTC. This translates into CASGPGQEETQYF.

The chain has TRBV5-1 and TRBJ2-6; D unclear. From germline, CDR1 is SGHRS and CDR2 YFSETQ. The CDR3 covers 16 residues. Trimming cost V 0 bases and J 2 bases, with 9 bases left between them. CDR3 amino acids: CASSLAAGTGANVLTF. CDR3 in DNA: TGCGCCAGCAGCTTGGCCGCAGGAACTGGGGCCAACGTCCTGACTTTC.

This clone was seen more than once but under ten times. The chain links TRBV27 to TRBJ1-2, with D possibly TRBD1 on 5 matching bases. The V and J ends lost 4 bases and 6 bases respectively, with 12 bases between them. The germline V gene encodes CDR1 MNHEY and CDR2 SMNVEV (reference sequence). The length of the CDR3 is 13 residues. The CDR3 loop reads CASSYQGEDGYTF. For the CDR3, the DNA is TGTGCCAGCAGTTACCAGGGTGAGGATGGCTACACCTTC.

The chain combines TRBV21-1 with TRBJ1-5. TRBV21-1 is a pseudogene locus. The CDR3 has 12 amino acids. Here the CDR3 DNA reads TGTGCCAGCAGCAACCCCTATCAGCCCCAGCATTTT. As protein: CASSNPYQPQHF.

J is TRBJ1-5 and V is TRBV24-1, with TRBD1 as a possible D gene (6 bases). This CDR3 spans 17 amino acids. CDR1 and CDR2 from the germline V gene are KGHDR and SFDVKD. V was pared by 4 bases and J by 0 bases, with 15 bases between. The CDR3 sequence: CATSDDSRGHSNQPQHF. CDR3 coding DNA: TGTGCCACCAGTGACGACAGCAGGGGCCATAGCAATCAGCCCCAGCATTTT.

The chain couples TRBV28 to TRBJ2-7; TRBD1 might be the D (5 bases). V was clipped by 10 bases and J by 4 bases, with 23 bases between them. Looked up from germline, CDR1 is MDHEN and CDR2 is SYDVKM. This CDR3 comprises 15 residues. In DNA form, the CDR3 reads TGTGCCACGCGTCTCGACAGTTTTGTACAGTACGAGCAGTACTTC. Translating gives CATRLDSFVQYEQYF.

The chain couples TRBV6-1 to TRBJ2-1, with D possibly TRBD2 on 5 matching bases. Germline V gives CDR1 MNHNS, CDR2 SASEGT. V was cut by 3 bases and J by 3 bases, with 9 bases left in between. The CDR3 is 14 residues long. CDR3 region: CASSDKGDYNEQFF. The DNA of the CDR3 is TGTGCCAGCAGTGATAAGGGAGACTACAATGAGCAGTTCTTC.

This clone was counted once. The CDR3 nucleotides read TGTGCCAGCAGACCAACTAGCGGATCTAGCACAGATACGCAGTATTTT. Translated, it gives CASRPTSGSSTDTQYF. The chain couples TRBV2 to TRBJ2-3, with 8 bases that match TRBD2. The CDR3 extends over 16 amino acids. Germline CDR1 SNHLY, CDR2 FYNNEI. Losses at the gene ends were 6 bases for V and 0 bases for J; bases not matched to a gene: 8. The full variable domain, in which reference TRBV2 and TRBJ2-3 provide the parts outside the CDR3, is EPEVTQTPSHQVTQMGQEVILRCVPISNHLYFYWYRQILGQKVEFLVSFYNNEISEKSEIFDDQFSVERPDGSNFTLKIRSTKLEDSAMYFCASRPTSGSSTDTQYFGPGTRLTVL.

This clone was found once. The chain carries TRBV13 and TRBJ2-3, with 8 bases identical to TRBD1. Per the germline V gene, CDR1 is PRHDT and CDR2 is FYEKMQ (reference sequence). V lost 5 bases, J lost 3 bases, and 4 bases stayed unmatched. This CDR3 has 14 residues. In nucleotides, the CDR3 is TGTGCCAGCAGCGGACAGGGAGAGACAGATACGCAGTATTTT. This translates into CASSGQGETDTQYF. Combining the CDR3 with reference TRBV13 and TRBJ2-3 gives the whole variable domain AAGVIQSPRHLIKEKRETATLKCYPIPRHDTVYWYQQGPGQDPQFLISFYEKMQSDKGSIPDRFSAQQFSDYHSELNMSSLELGDSALYFCASSGQGETDTQYFGPGTRLTVL.

On this clone: Other DNA sequences within the sample encode an identical CDR3. The chain joins TRBV5-1 to TRBJ2-3, with D hard to call. The CDR3 extends over 13 amino acids. V lost 4 bases and J lost 4, with 10 bases in between. The germline V gene encodes CDR1 SGHRS and CDR2 YFSETQ. The CDR3 DNA reads TGCGCCAGCAGCCCAGCAGGCTCAGATACGCAGTATTTT. Translated, it gives CASSPAGSDTQYF.

The chain uses TRBV23-1 and TRBJ2-1; 8 bases are a match to TRBD2. TRBV23-1 counts as an open reading frame of uncertain function. V lost 2 bases to trimming and J lost 10 bases; unmatched junction nucleotides: 1. This CDR3 is 12 amino acids long. This CDR3 is CASSQGTREQFF. The CDR3 DNA is TGCGCCAGCAGTCAAGGGACTAGAGAGCAGTTCTTC.